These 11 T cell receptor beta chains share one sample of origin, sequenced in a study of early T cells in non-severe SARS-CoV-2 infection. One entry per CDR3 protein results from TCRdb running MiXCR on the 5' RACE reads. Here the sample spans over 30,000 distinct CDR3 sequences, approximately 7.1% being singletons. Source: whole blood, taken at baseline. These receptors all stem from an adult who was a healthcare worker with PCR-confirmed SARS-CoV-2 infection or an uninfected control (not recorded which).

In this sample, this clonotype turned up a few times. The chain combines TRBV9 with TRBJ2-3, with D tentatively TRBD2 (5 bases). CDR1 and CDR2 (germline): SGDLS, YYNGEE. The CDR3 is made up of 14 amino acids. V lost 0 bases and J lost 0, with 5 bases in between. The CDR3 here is CASSVAGSTDTQYF. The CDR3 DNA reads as TGTGCCAGCAGCGTAGCGGGAAGCACAGATACGCAGTATTTT.

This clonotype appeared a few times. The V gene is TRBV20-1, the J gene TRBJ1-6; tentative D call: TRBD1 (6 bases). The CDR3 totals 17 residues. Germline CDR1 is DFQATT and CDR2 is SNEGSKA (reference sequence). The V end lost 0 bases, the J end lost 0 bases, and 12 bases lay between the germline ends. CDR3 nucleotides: TGCAGTGCTAGAGAGGTTCAGGGGAGCTCCTATAATTCACCCCTCCACTTT. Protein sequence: CSAREVQGSSYNSPLHF.

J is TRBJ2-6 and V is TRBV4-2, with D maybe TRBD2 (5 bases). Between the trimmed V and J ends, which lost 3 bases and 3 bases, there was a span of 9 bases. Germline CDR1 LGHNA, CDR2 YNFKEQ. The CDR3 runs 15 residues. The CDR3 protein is CASSQEVGGANVLTF. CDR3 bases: TGTGCCAGCAGCCAGGAGGTTGGTGGGGCCAACGTCCTGACTTTC.

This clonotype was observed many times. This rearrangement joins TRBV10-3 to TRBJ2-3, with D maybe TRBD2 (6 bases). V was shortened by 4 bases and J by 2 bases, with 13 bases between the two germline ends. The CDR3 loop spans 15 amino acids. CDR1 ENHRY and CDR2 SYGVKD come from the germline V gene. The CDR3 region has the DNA TGTGCCATCAGTGGTCTTACGGGAGACACAGATACGCAGTATTTT. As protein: CAISGLTGDTDTQYF.

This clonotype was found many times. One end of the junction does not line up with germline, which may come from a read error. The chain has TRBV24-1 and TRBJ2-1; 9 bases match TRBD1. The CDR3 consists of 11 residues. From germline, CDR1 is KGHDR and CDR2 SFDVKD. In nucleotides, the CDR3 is TGTGCCACTAGCACAGGGGGCGTAAGAAGTTTC. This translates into CATSTGGVRSF.

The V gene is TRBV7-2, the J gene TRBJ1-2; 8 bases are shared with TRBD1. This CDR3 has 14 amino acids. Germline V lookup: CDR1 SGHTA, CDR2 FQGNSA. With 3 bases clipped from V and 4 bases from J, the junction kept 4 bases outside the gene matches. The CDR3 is CASSFQTGVYGYTF. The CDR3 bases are TGTGCCAGCAGCTTTCAGACAGGGGTCTATGGCTACACCTTC.

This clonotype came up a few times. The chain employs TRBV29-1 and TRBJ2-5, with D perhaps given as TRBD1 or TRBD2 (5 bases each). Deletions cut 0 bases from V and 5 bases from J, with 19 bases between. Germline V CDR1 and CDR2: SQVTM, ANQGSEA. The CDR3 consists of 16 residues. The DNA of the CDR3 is TGCAGCGTTGAAGAAGTCCGGGGCTTTTTTGGTGAGACCCAGTACTTC. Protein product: CSVEEVRGFFGETQYF.

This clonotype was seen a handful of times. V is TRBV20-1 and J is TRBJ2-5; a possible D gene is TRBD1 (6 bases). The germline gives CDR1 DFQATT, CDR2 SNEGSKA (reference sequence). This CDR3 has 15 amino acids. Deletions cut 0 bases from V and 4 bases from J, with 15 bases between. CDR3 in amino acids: CSAREGAGRGETQYF. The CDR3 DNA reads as TGCAGTGCTAGAGAGGGGGCAGGGCGTGGAGAGACCCAGTACTTC.

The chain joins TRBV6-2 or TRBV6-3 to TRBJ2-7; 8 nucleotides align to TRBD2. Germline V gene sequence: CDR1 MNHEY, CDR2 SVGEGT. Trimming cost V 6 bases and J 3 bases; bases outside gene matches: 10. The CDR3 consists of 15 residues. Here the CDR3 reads CASSGGGGNLYEQYV. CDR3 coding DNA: TGTGCCAGCAGCGGGGGGGGAGGCAATCTCTACGAGCAGTACGTC.

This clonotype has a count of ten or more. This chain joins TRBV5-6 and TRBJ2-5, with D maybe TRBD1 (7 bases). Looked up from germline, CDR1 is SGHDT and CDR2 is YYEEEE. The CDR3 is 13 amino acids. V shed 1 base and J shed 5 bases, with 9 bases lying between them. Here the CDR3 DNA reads TGTGCCAGCAGCTTGCCAGGGGGGGAGACCCAGTACTTC. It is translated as CASSLPGGETQYF.

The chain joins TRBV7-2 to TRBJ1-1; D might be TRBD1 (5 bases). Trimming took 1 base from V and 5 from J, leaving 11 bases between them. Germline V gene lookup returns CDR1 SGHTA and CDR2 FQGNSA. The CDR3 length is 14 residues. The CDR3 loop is CASSLGGVGTEAFF. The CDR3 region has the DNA TGTGCCAGCAGCTTAGGAGGGGTCGGGACTGAAGCTTTCTTT. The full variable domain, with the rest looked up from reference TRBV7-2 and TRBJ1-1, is GAGVSQSPSNKVTEKGKDVELRCDPISGHTALYWYRQSLGQGLEFLIYFQGNSAPDKSGLPSDRFSAERTGGSVSTLTIQRTQQEDSAVYLCASSLGGVGTEAFFGQGTRLTVV.